This is a list of T cell receptor beta chains from one sample in a study of cytomegalovirus exposure and HLA in healthy donors. The protocol was immunoSEQ multiplex PCR, while the TCRdb copy is restricted to in-frame clones and leaves out a portion. This table holds more than 95,000 clones, roughly three quarters found once. What was sequenced was PBMCs. The source is a woman younger than 35 in good health and CMV-seronegative. The CDR3 runs from the conserved cysteine through the conserved F or W. A D gene is named only where the DNA matches it firmly.

v_gene	d_gene	CDR3aa
TRBV5-6	TRBD1	CASSLGPGTVNTEAFF
TRBV7-9	TRBD2	CASSFPGGAGNEQFF
TRBV19	NA	CASSIGAFSGKAKRDTQYF
TRBV28	TRBD1	CASRPGQGTDTQYF
TRBV10-1	TRBD2	CASRKTSGGAVTGELFF
TRBV6-1	NA	CASSLSGMVQPQHF
TRBV19	NA	CASSSSYEQYF
TRBV7-8	TRBD1	CASSQTGGNTEAFF
TRBV7-9	TRBD1	CASSLGGMRTGAPGGYTF
TRBV27	NA	CASSLLGGSNQPQHF
TRBV7-6	NA	CASSLGFGGPNTEAFF
TRBV5-1	NA	CASSSSTEAFF
TRBV5-1	NA	CASSSPPGELDTQYF
TRBV28	NA	CASRLWGTEAFF
TRBV5-4	NA	CASVKKGLGDYTF
TRBV6-5	NA	CASSYLSGVTNEKLFF
TRBV25-1	TRBD1	CASSDQGADEQYF
TRBV7-8	TRBD2	CASSLDGTSGVPAYEQYF
TRBV28	TRBD2	CASTTRRGGLSYEQYF
TRBV7-9	TRBD1	CASSQGQGDTEAFF
TRBV19	TRBD1	CASRVPDRDRSGANVLTF
TRBV27	TRBD1	CASKTGYQETQYF
TRBV15	NA	CATSRDHRGYNTEAFF
TRBV30	NA	CARGQDAQYF
TRBV19	NA	CASSISPGTGNTIYF
TRBV29-1	NA	CSVGPGQETQYF
TRBV6-5	NA	CASSYSGSYGYTF
TRBV5-1	NA	CASSLYQQGTEAFF
TRBV7-6	NA	CASSLAQGRDGYTF
TRBV30	TRBD1	CAWTTGGEQYF
TRBV9	NA	CASSSVGGGVNSPLHF
TRBV28	TRBD1	CASRRDRVMPQHF
TRBV28	TRBD1	CASSYRGQVYEQYF
TRBV9	TRBD1	CASSVEISGQGNIQYF
TRBV5-6	NA	CASSPLPRGAHVNNYGYTF
TRBV25-1	NA	CASISYSEAFF
TRBV6-6	NA	CASSYSARSNQPQHF
TRBV5-4	TRBD1	CASSPGAGGQEKLFF
TRBV6-5	TRBD1	CASSYGRGPGANVLTF
TRBV19	NA	CASGVGGRSNQPQHF
TRBV6-5	NA	CASSPTENQPQHF
TRBV5-1	TRBD1	CASSLAAGGLVRGTEAFF
TRBV6-1	NA	CASRLDRLAEAFF
TRBV6-6	NA	CASTQTGQAYEQYF
TRBV28	TRBD2	CASSPSASGGYEQYF
TRBV28	NA	CASSLAGNYGYTF